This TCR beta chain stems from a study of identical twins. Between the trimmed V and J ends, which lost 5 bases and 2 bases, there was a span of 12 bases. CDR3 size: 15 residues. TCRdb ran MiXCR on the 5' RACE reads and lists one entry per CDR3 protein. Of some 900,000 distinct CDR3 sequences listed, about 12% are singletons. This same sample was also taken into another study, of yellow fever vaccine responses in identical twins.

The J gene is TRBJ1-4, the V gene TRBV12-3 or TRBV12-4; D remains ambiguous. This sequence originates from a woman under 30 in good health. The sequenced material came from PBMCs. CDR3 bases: TGTGCCAGCAGTCCCGGGGAGAACACTAATGAAAAACTGTTTTTT. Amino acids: CASSPGENTNEKLFF.